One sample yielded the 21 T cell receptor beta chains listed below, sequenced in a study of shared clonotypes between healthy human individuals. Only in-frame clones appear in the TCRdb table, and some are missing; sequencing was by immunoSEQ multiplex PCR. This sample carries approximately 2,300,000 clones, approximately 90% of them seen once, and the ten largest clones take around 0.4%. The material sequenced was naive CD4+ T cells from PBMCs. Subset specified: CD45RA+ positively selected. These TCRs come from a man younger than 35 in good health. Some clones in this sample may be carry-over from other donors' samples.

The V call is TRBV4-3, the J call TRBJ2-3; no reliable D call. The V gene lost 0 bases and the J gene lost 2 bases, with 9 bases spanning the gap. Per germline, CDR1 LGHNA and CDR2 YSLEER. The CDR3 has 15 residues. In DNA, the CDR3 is TGCGCCAGCAGCCAAGAAGGACCATCCACAGATACGCAGTATTTT. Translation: CASSQEGPSTDTQYF.

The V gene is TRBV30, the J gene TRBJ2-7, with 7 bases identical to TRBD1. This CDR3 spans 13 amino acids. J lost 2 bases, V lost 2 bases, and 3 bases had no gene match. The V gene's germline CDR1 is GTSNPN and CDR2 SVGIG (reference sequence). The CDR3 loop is CAWSPDRAYEQYF. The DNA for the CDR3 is TGTGCCTGGAGTCCCGACAGGGCCTACGAGCAGTACTTC.

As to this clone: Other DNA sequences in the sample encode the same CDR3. CDR3 nucleotides: TGTGCCAGCAGCTTGGACAGGGCCTCCTACGAGCAGTACTTC. Translating gives CASSLDRASYEQYF. The rearrangement joins TRBV7-6 to TRBJ2-7; 8 bases agree with TRBD1. The germline gives CDR1 SGHVS, CDR2 FNYEAQ. The trim removed 3 bases at V and 0 bases at J, leaving 1 base unmatched. The CDR3 has 14 residues.

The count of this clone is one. The CDR3 DNA reads as TGTGCCAGCAGTGAAATACACAACACAGATACGCAGTATTTT. Amino acids: CASSEIHNTDTQYF. The V call is TRBV25-1, the J call TRBJ2-3; D uncertain. V was clipped by 2 bases and J by 2 bases, with 8 bases between them. The CDR3 has 14 amino acids. Per the germline V gene, CDR1 is MGHDK and CDR2 is SYGVNS.

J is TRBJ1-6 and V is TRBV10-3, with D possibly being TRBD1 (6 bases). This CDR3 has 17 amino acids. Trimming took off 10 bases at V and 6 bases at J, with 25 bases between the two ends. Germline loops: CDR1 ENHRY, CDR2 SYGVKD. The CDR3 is CATVGDSLGGFNSPLHF. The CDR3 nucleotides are TGTGCCACTGTGGGGGACTCCCTAGGGGGTTTTAATTCACCCCTCCACTTT.

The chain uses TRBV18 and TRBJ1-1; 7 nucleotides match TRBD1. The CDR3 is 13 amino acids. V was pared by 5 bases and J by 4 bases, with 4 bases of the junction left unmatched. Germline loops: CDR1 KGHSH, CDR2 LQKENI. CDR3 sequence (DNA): TGTGCCAGCTCAAGATACAGGGGCACTGAAGCTTTCTTT. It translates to CASSRYRGTEAFF.

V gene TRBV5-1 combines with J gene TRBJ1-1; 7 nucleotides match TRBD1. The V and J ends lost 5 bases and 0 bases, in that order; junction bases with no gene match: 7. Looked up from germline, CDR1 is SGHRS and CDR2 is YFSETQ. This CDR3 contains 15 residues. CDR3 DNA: TGCGCCAGCAGGCGAGACAGGGACATGAACACTGAAGCTTTCTTT. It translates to CASRRDRDMNTEAFF.

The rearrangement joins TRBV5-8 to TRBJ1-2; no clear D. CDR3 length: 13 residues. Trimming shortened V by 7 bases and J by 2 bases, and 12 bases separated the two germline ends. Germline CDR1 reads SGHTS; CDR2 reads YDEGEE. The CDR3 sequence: CASALRANYGYTF. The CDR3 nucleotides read TGTGCCAGCGCACTAAGGGCCAACTATGGCTACACCTTC.

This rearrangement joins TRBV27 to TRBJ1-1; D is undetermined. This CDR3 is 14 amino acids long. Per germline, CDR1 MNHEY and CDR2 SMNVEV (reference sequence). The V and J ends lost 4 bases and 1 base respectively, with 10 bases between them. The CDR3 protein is CASSYRTANTEAFF. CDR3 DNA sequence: TGTGCCAGCAGTTATAGGACGGCGAACACTGAAGCTTTCTTT.

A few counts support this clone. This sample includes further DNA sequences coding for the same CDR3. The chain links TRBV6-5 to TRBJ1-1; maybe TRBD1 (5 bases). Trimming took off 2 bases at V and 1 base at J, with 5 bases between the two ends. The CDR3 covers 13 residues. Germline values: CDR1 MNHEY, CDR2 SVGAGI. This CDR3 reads CASSYRGNTEAFF. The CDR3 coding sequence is TGTGCCAGCAGTTACAGGGGGAACACTGAAGCTTTCTTT.

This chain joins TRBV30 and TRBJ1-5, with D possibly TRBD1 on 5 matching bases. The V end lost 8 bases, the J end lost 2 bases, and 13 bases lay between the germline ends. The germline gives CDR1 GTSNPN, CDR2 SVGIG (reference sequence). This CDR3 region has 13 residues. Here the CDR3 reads CALGARGNQPQHF. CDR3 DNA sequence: TGTGCCCTAGGGGCCCGAGGCAATCAGCCCCAGCATTTT.

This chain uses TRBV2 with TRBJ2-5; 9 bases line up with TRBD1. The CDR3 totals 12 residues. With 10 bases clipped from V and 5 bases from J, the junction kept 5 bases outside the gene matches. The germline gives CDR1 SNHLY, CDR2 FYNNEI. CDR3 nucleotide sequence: TGTGCCAACAAACAGGGGGCGGAGACCCAGTACTTC. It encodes CANKQGAETQYF.

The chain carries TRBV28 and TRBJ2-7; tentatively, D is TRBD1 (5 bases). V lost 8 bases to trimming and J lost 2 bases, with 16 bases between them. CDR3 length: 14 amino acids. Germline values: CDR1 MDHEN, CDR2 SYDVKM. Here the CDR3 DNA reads TGTGCCAGCTCGGGCCGGAGACAGCCCTACGAGCAGTACTTC. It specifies CASSGRRQPYEQYF.

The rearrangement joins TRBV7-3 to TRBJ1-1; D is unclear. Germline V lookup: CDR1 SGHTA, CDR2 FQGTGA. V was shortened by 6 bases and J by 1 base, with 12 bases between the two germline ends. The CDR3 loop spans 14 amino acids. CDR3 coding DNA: TGTGCCAGCAGTAAAGGACCCCCGAACACTGAAGCTTTCTTT. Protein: CASSKGPPNTEAFF.

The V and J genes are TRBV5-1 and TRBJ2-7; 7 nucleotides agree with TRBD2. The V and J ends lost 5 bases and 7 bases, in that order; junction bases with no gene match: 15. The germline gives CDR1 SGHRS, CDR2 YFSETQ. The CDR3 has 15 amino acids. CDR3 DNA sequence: TGCGCCAGCAGGCAGGGAGGGGACTTACGTGAGGAGCAGTACTTC. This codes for CASRQGGDLREEQYF.

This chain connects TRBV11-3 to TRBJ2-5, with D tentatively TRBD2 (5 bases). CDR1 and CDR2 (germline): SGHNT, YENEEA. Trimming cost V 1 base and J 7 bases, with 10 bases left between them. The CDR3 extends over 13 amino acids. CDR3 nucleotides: TGTGCCAGCAGCTTAGGAGTAGGAGGGACCCAGTACTTC. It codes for CASSLGVGGTQYF.

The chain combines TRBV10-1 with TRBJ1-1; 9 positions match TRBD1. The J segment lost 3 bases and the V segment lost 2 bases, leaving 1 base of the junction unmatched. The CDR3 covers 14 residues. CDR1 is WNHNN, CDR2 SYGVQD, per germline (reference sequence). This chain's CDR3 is CASSEGQGYTEAFF. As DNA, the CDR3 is TGCGCCAGCAGTGAGGGACAGGGGTACACTGAAGCTTTCTTT.

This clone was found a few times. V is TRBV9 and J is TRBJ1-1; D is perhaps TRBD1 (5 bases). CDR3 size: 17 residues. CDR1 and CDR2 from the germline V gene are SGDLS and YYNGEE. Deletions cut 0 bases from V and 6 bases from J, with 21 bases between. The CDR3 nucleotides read TGTGCCAGCAGCGTAGGGGGACTAGGTTGGCAGACCCCTGAAGCTTTCTTT. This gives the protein CASSVGGLGWQTPEAFF.

In nucleotides, the CDR3 is TGTGCCAGCAGCTCATCGAGACCAAAAACTTACAATGAGCAGTTCTTC. Amino acid sequence: CASSSSRPKTYNEQFF. The chain joins TRBV21-1 to TRBJ2-1. TRBV21-1 is labeled a pseudogene. This CDR3 has 16 amino acids.

The CDR3 nucleotides read TGCGCCAGCAGCCAGGGACTAGCGGGAGGGCCTCGAACAGATACGCAGTATTTT. It is translated as CASSQGLAGGPRTDTQYF. The chain uses TRBV4-3 and TRBJ2-3; 16 nucleotides agree with TRBD2. The CDR3 is made up of 18 amino acids. With V trimmed by 3 bases and J by 3 bases, 6 bases remained unmatched. CDR1 is LGHNA, CDR2 YSLEER, per germline.

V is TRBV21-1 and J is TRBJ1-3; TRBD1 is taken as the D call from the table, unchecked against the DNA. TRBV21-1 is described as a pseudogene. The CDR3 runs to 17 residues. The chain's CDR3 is CASSNRQGESSGNTIYF. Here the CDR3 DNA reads TGTGCCAGCAGCAATCGACAGGGAGAGTCGTCTGGAAACACCATATATTTT.